The 28 T cell receptor beta chains in this list originate from one sample, sequenced in a study of T cell responses to AZD1222 COVID-19 vaccine. Sequenced by immunoSEQ multiplex PCR; TCRdb stores in-frame clones only, minus some. The sample contains around 95,000 clones, 70% to 90% of which appear only once. This material consisted of peripheral blood, taken on day 0 of AZD1222 vaccination. All receptors derive from an adult in good health.

The chain couples TRBV7-9 to TRBJ1-4; TRBD1 might be the D (6 bases). V was shortened by 5 bases and J by 7 bases, with 11 bases between the two germline ends. This CDR3 region has 13 residues. The germline V gene encodes CDR1 SEHNR and CDR2 FQNEAQ (reference sequence). The DNA of the CDR3 is TGTGCCAGCAGCCCCCGGGGGCGTGAAAAACTGTTTTTT. Translating gives CASSPRGREKLFF.

The chain recombines TRBV3-1 (or the pseudogene TRBV3-2) with TRBJ1-1, with 7 bases that match TRBD1. Germline assignment: CDR1 LGHDT and CDR2 YNNKEL (reference sequence). V trimming: 4 bases; J trimming: 5 bases; junction bases outside the gene matches: 10. This CDR3 comprises 15 residues. CDR3 protein: CASSPLGQYRTEAFF. The CDR3 DNA reads TGTGCCAGCAGCCCCCTGGGACAGTATCGGACTGAAGCTTTCTTT.

The rearrangement uses TRBV27 and TRBJ1-5; perhaps TRBD1 as D (5 bases). Trimming stripped 7 bases from V and 4 bases from J, with 14 bases between. The length of the CDR3 is 14 residues. CDR1 and CDR2 (germline): MNHEY, SMNVEV (reference sequence). The CDR3 is CASKLLGGNQPQHF. The CDR3 nucleotides are TGTGCCAGCAAATTACTGGGGGGTAATCAGCCCCAGCATTTT.

This chain joins TRBV5-1 and TRBJ2-2; no firm D call. CDR1 is SGHRS and CDR2 is YFSETQ in the germline V gene. V lost 0 bases and J lost 1, with 4 bases in between. The CDR3 covers 14 residues. CDR3 nucleotide sequence: TGCGCCAGCAGCTTGGAGGGGAACACCGGGGAGCTGTTTTTT. This codes for CASSLEGNTGELFF.

The genes are TRBV28 and TRBJ1-1; D gene unclear. This CDR3 comprises 15 residues. V was trimmed by 11 bases and J by 4 bases, leaving 23 bases between them. The germline V gene encodes CDR1 MDHEN and CDR2 SYDVKM. CDR3 DNA: TGTGCCGCTTGGTCCCGAGGCCGTTTGGGCACTGAAGCTTTCTTT. Translated: CAAWSRGRLGTEAFF. The whole variable domain, filled in from reference TRBV28 and TRBJ1-1, reads DVKVTQSSRYLVKRTGEKVFLECVQDMDHENMFWYRQDPGLGLRLIYFSYDVKMKEKGDIPEGYSVSREKKERFSLILESASTNQTSMYLCAAWSRGRLGTEAFFGQGTRLTVV.

The genes are TRBV19 and TRBJ1-5; unclear D gene. The V and J ends lost 2 bases and 0 bases respectively, with 5 bases between them. The germline CDR1 and CDR2 sequences are LNHDA and SQIVND (reference sequence). CDR3 size: 14 residues. The CDR3 DNA reads as TGTGCCAGTAGTATACTGGCTAGCAATCAGCCCCAGCATTTT. This gives the protein CASSILASNQPQHF.

The J gene is TRBJ1-6, the V gene TRBV30; tentative D call: TRBD1 (6 bases). Germline CDR1 and CDR2: GTSNPN and SVGIG (reference sequence). The CDR3 loop spans 14 amino acids. V dropped 1 base and J dropped 7 bases, with 11 bases sitting between them. CDR3 nucleotides: TGTGCCTGGAGTGCAGGGACAATAAATTCACCCCTCCACTTT. Residues: CAWSAGTINSPLHF.

V gene TRBV7-2 combines with J gene TRBJ2-5; 9 bases align to TRBD1. Germline V gene sequence: CDR1 SGHTA, CDR2 FQGNSA. The CDR3 contains 14 residues. With V trimmed by 4 bases and J by 6 bases, 6 bases remained unmatched. This chain's CDR3 is CASSSDRGSKTQYF. The DNA of the CDR3 is TGTGCCAGCAGCTCCGACAGGGGGTCGAAGACCCAGTACTTC.

CDR3 DNA: TGTGCCAGCAGACGACGAGATACAGGGGGCATCGGTGAAAAACTGTTTTTT. This codes for CASRRRDTGGIGEKLFF. The gene calls are TRBV28 and TRBJ1-4; 9 nucleotides agree with TRBD1. The CDR3 runs to 17 residues. Unmatched junction bases numbered 15, after V lost 6 bases and J lost 7 bases. Germline loops: CDR1 MDHEN, CDR2 SYDVKM.

The V call is TRBV14, the J call TRBJ2-7; 7 positions agree with TRBD2. In germline, CDR1 is SGHDN, CDR2 FVKESK. This CDR3 has 17 residues. Unmatched junction bases numbered 9, after V lost 1 base and J lost 0 bases. In nucleotides, the CDR3 is TGTGCCAGCAGCCAAGCTTATTTCAAGCGGGACTCCTACGAGCAGTACTTC. Translation gives CASSQAYFKRDSYEQYF.

This sequence joins TRBV4-2 and TRBJ2-1; 9 bases are a match to TRBD2. Unmatched junction bases numbered 9, after V lost 1 base and J lost 5 bases. The CDR3 runs 17 residues. Looked up from germline, CDR1 is LGHNA and CDR2 is YNFKEQ. In nucleotides, the CDR3 is TGTGCCAGCAGCCAAGTCAGAGCTAGCGGGACCAACAATGAGCAGTTCTTC. This gives the protein CASSQVRASGTNNEQFF.

The chain employs TRBV19 and TRBJ2-1; 13 nucleotides line up with TRBD2. This CDR3 comprises 22 residues. Germline CDR1 and CDR2: LNHDA and SQIVND (reference sequence). The V and J ends lost 3 bases and 1 base, in that order; junction bases with no gene match: 18. The CDR3 loop reads CASSIGYAFAGLAGSSYNEQFF. CDR3 sequence (DNA): TGTGCCAGTAGTATCGGATATGCTTTCGCGGGACTAGCGGGATCATCCTACAATGAGCAGTTCTTC.

The gene calls are TRBV28 and TRBJ1-4, with D uncertain. Germline V gene sequence: CDR1 MDHEN, CDR2 SYDVKM. This CDR3 has 14 amino acids. V gave up 6 bases and J gave up 7 bases, with 15 bases separating them. CDR3 sequence: CASSVSAHREKLFF. In DNA, the CDR3 is TGTGCCAGCAGCGTCTCGGCCCATCGTGAAAAACTGTTTTTT.

The V gene is TRBV5-4, the J gene TRBJ2-7, with TRBD2 matching 13 bases. Germline V gene lookup returns CDR1 SGHNT and CDR2 YYREEE (reference sequence). The length of the CDR3 is 17 residues. V trimming: 3 bases; J trimming: 1 base; junction bases outside the gene matches: 7. CDR3 protein: CASSSTSGRAPSYEQYF. The DNA for the CDR3 is TGTGCCAGCAGCTCTACTAGCGGGAGGGCTCCGTCCTACGAGCAGTACTTC. The full variable domain, rest sourced from reference TRBV5-4 and TRBJ2-7, is ETGVTQSPTHLIKTRGQQVTLRCSSQSGHNTVSWYQQALGQGPQFIFQYYREEENGRGNFPPRFSGLQFPNYSSELNVNALELDDSALYLCASSSTSGRAPSYEQYFGPGTRLTVT.

The chain has TRBV7-9 and TRBJ1-2; TRBD1 matches 9 bases. V lost 5 bases and J lost 2; bases outside the gene matches: 6. This CDR3 region has 15 residues. CDR1 SEHNR and CDR2 FQNEAQ come from the germline V gene (reference sequence). CDR3: CASSAGTGFNYGYTF. The CDR3 DNA reads TGTGCCAGCAGCGCCGGGACAGGGTTCAACTATGGCTACACCTTC.

The V gene is TRBV15, the J gene TRBJ2-7; TRBD2 agrees at 11 bases. The CDR3 has 17 amino acids. The junction had 12 bases not matched to a gene; V was cut back by 2 bases and J by 6 bases. Germline-derived CDR1 and CDR2 are LNHNV and YYDKDF (reference sequence). The CDR3: CATSRQTNSGRASEQYF. The CDR3, as DNA: TGTGCCACCAGCAGACAAACAAATAGCGGGAGGGCCAGCGAGCAGTACTTC.

This clone was observed a few times. CDR3 coding DNA: TGTGCCAGCAGCAAAAGTACCGGGACAGGGGTCTCACCCCTCCACTTT. Protein sequence: CASSKSTGTGVSPLHF. The rearrangement uses TRBV7-8 and TRBJ1-6; 10 bases match TRBD1. The CDR3 is 16 amino acids. Germline loops: CDR1 SGHVS, CDR2 FQNEAQ. The J segment lost 10 bases and the V segment lost 5 bases, leaving 11 bases of the junction unmatched.

The chain has TRBV4-1 and TRBJ2-3; the match to TRBD2 covers 8 bases. Germline CDR1 is MGHRA and CDR2 is YSYEKL. With 0 bases clipped from V and 7 bases from J, the junction kept 18 bases outside the gene matches. The CDR3 runs to 19 residues. The CDR3 spells CASSQDGSYRGRSAYTQYF. The DNA of the CDR3 is TGCGCCAGCAGCCAAGATGGGTCATATCGCGGGAGGAGTGCGTATACGCAGTATTTT.

V usage is TRBV7-9 and J usage is TRBJ2-7, with 10 bases fitting TRBD2. In germline, CDR1 is SEHNR, CDR2 FQNEAQ (reference sequence). The CDR3 is 16 amino acids. J was trimmed by 3 bases and V by 5 bases; bases with no gene match: 10. CDR3 sequence: CASSPSSGRDDYEQYF. DNA for the CDR3: TGTGCCAGCAGCCCCTCGAGCGGGAGGGATGACTACGAGCAGTACTTC.

This clone was detected only a few times. The V and J genes are TRBV27 and TRBJ2-3, with 10 bases identical to TRBD2. Germline V gene sequence: CDR1 MNHEY, CDR2 SMNVEV (reference sequence). V trimming: 1 base; J trimming: 4 bases; junction bases outside the gene matches: 14. The length of the CDR3 is 19 residues. CDR3 region: CASSLFPPRAGGPADTQYF. CDR3 in DNA: TGTGCCAGCAGTTTATTTCCCCCCCGAGCGGGAGGGCCGGCAGATACGCAGTATTTT.

The CDR3 region is CASSLVAGRSYTDTQYF. CDR3 DNA sequence: TGTGCCAGCAGCTTAGTTGCTGGCAGGTCCTACACAGATACGCAGTATTTT. The genes are TRBV7-9 and TRBJ2-3; D gene uncertain. The CDR3 is made up of 17 amino acids. Trimming took off 1 base at V and 2 bases at J, with 16 bases between the two ends. Germline assignment: CDR1 SEHNR and CDR2 FQNEAQ (reference sequence).

This chain uses TRBV5-4 with TRBJ2-1; D may be TRBD2 (5 bases). Germline V gene sequence: CDR1 SGHNT, CDR2 YYREEE (reference sequence). This CDR3 has 17 amino acids. V lost 0 bases and J 1 base, leaving 14 bases between the germline ends. The chain's CDR3 is CASSLGHRGSSYNEQFF. The CDR3, as DNA: TGTGCCAGCAGCTTGGGGCATCGGGGTAGTTCCTACAATGAGCAGTTCTTC.

V and J are TRBV19 and TRBJ1-1, with D possibly being TRBD1 (5 bases). Deletions cut 6 bases from V and 1 base from J, with 12 bases between. Germline V gene data show CDR1 as LNHDA and CDR2 as SQIVND (reference sequence). The CDR3 sequence is 14 residues long. This CDR3 is CASRYTDRNTEAFF. The CDR3 nucleotides read TGTGCCAGTAGGTACACCGACAGGAACACTGAAGCTTTCTTT.

This chain uses TRBV18 with TRBJ1-2, with 10 bases lining up with TRBD1. Germline V gives CDR1 KGHSH, CDR2 LQKENI. The CDR3 loop spans 15 amino acids. The V segment lost 6 bases and the J segment 4 bases; nucleotides outside the gene matches: 8. This CDR3 reads CASSRGQGVPYGYTF. In nucleotides, the CDR3 is TGTGCCAGCTCCCGCGGACAGGGGGTCCCCTATGGCTACACCTTC.

V usage is TRBV5-1 and J usage is TRBJ2-7; D may match TRBD1 or TRBD2 (5 bases each). With 3 bases removed from V and 0 bases from J, the gap between germline ends came to 22 bases. The CDR3 contains 18 residues. Germline V CDR1 and CDR2: SGHRS, YFSETQ. The CDR3 DNA follows: TGCGCCAGCAGCTGGGGGTTCGCTTCGGTCGCTAGCTCCTACGAGCAGTACTTC. Translating it yields CASSWGFASVASSYEQYF.

V usage is TRBV2 and J usage is TRBJ1-5; D is ambiguous. V lost 6 bases and J 2 bases, leaving 11 bases between the germline ends. CDR3 length: 14 amino acids. Per germline, CDR1 SNHLY and CDR2 FYNNEI. CDR3 in DNA: TGTGCCAGCAGCGACATGAATCGCAATCAGCCCCAGCATTTT. Translation: CASSDMNRNQPQHF.

The J gene is TRBJ2-7, the V gene TRBV6-2 or TRBV6-3, with 11 nucleotides matching TRBD2. V was pared by 5 bases and J by 4 bases, with 7 bases of the junction left unmatched. The CDR3 is 15 residues long. In germline, CDR1 is MNHEY, CDR2 SVGEGT. The CDR3, as DNA: TGTGCCAGCAGTCGGCCCGGGACTAGCGGTTACGAGCAGTACTTC. This sequence encodes CASSRPGTSGYEQYF.

The V call is TRBV4-1, the J call TRBJ1-5; D is ambiguous. Per germline, CDR1 MGHRA and CDR2 YSYEKL. Between the trimmed V and J ends, which lost 1 base and 1 base, there was a span of 5 bases. The CDR3 has 14 residues. The DNA of the CDR3 is TGCGCCAGCAGCCAAGTGGGGAGCAATCAGCCCCAGCATTTT. Translating gives CASSQVGSNQPQHF.